Following are 31 T cell receptor beta chains from one sample sequenced in a study of blood T cell repertoires in COVID-19. The method was immunoSEQ multiplex PCR; TCRdb's version includes in-frame clones alone and lacks a portion of them. The sample comprises some 240,000 clones, 90% of which are singletons, and roughly 2% rests with the top ten. The sample comprised peripheral blood. These receptors came from a woman aged 55-70 years with COVID-19, enrolled during active disease.

The gene calls are TRBV18 and TRBJ1-2; the D gene is possibly TRBD1 (5 bases). Germline lookup yields CDR1 KGHSH and CDR2 LQKENI. V gave up 2 bases and J gave up 7 bases, with 26 bases separating them. The CDR3 is 18 residues long. CDR3 loop: CASSPIQPGLLSSRGYTF. The DNA of the CDR3 is TGTGCCAGCTCACCAATTCAACCGGGACTCCTTTCGTCTCGTGGCTACACCTTC.

The gene calls are TRBV4-1 and TRBJ1-5; 9 bases are shared with TRBD1. The CDR3 covers 16 residues. Germline loops: CDR1 MGHRA, CDR2 YSYEKL. The trim removed 0 bases at V and 5 bases at J, leaving 5 bases unmatched. Here the CDR3 reads CASSQEAGQGYQPQHF. The CDR3 DNA sequence: TGCGCCAGCAGCCAAGAAGCAGGACAGGGGTATCAGCCCCAGCATTTT.

The chain employs TRBV12-5 and TRBJ1-5, with TRBD1 as a possible D gene (5 bases). CDR1 is LGHNT, CDR2 FRNRAP, per germline. The CDR3 extends over 17 amino acids. V was clipped by 1 base and J by 2 bases, with 15 bases between them. The CDR3 reads CASGLARGDAGNQPQHF. The CDR3 region has the DNA TGTGCTAGTGGTTTGGCACGGGGGGATGCGGGCAATCAGCCCCAGCATTTT.

The V and J genes are TRBV5-4 and TRBJ1-5; perhaps TRBD1 as D (5 bases). Looked up from germline, CDR1 is SGHNT and CDR2 is YYREEE (reference sequence). The CDR3 runs 12 residues. V was trimmed by 0 bases and J by 7 bases, leaving 5 bases between them. The CDR3 loop is CASSLEGQPQHF. The CDR3 region has the DNA TGTGCCAGCAGCTTGGAGGGGCAGCCCCAGCATTTT.

The V call is TRBV6-5, the J call TRBJ1-4; D not certain. Trimming removed 6 bases from V and 7 bases from J, with 15 bases in between. This CDR3 comprises 14 residues. The germline V gene encodes CDR1 MNHEY and CDR2 SVGAGI. CDR3 in DNA: TGTGCCAGCAGCGCAGAAGGGAGGGCTGAAAAACTGTTTTTT. Protein sequence: CASSAEGRAEKLFF.

This rearrangement joins TRBV30 to TRBJ1-5; TRBD1 is a possible D gene (6 bases). Trimming removed 2 bases at V and 2 bases at J, with 10 bases between. The CDR3 runs to 14 residues. CDR1 and CDR2 (germline): GTSNPN, SVGIG (reference sequence). The CDR3 DNA is TGTGCCTGGAGTACGGGGGGCGGCAATCAGCCCCAGCATTTT. It encodes CAWSTGGGNQPQHF.

The rearrangement joins TRBV4-3 to TRBJ1-4, with a weak D call TRBD1 (5 bases). The CDR3 has 15 residues. V was clipped by 0 bases and J by 7 bases, with 12 bases between them. CDR1 and CDR2 from the germline V gene are LGHNA and YSLEER. CDR3 residues: CASSQDPGRSEKLFF. In DNA form, the CDR3 reads TGCGCCAGCAGCCAAGATCCAGGGCGAAGTGAAAAACTGTTTTTT.

The gene calls are TRBV18 and TRBJ2-2, with 7 nucleotides matching TRBD1. Trimming at V came to 2 bases and at J to 2 bases, leaving 2 bases not matched to a gene. The CDR3 is made up of 15 amino acids. Germline V gives CDR1 KGHSH, CDR2 LQKENI. The CDR3 region is CASSPRGPNTGELFF. DNA for the CDR3: TGTGCCAGCTCACCAAGGGGGCCAAACACCGGGGAGCTGTTTTTT.

The CDR3 DNA follows: TGTGCCAGCAGCCGCGGACAGTACACTGAAGCTTTCTTT. Its protein product is CASSRGQYTEAFF. This chain links TRBV11-3 with TRBJ1-1, with D possibly matching TRBD1 (6 bases). The CDR3 is 13 amino acids. V lost 5 bases to trimming and J lost 3 bases, with 10 bases between them. Germline CDR1 reads SGHNT; CDR2 reads YENEEA.

DNA of the CDR3: TGTGCCAGCTCACCGGGAGAGGACTACGAGCAGTACTTC. Protein: CASSPGEDYEQYF. J is TRBJ2-7 and V is TRBV18; D is perhaps TRBD2 (5 bases). The V gene's germline CDR1 is KGHSH and CDR2 LQKENI. V was trimmed by 3 bases and J by 3 bases, leaving 9 bases between them. The CDR3 runs 13 residues.

The chain couples TRBV12-3 or TRBV12-4 to TRBJ1-1; no definite D call. Trimming pared 0 bases from V and 4 bases from J, leaving 6 bases between. The CDR3 has 13 amino acids. CDR3 nucleotides: TGTGCCAGCAGTTTAGCGGAGGTCACTGAAGCTTTCTTT. It is translated as CASSLAEVTEAFF.

In the case of this clone: No DNA is shown, since the ends of the CDR3 on it are uncertain; the CDR3 is the one TCRdb lists. The rearrangement links TRBV27 to TRBJ1-1. The CDR3 length is 14 residues, termini included. Germline V gene lookup returns CDR1 MNHEY and CDR2 SMNVEV (reference sequence). The CDR3 spells CASSTSGFGREAFF.

V is TRBV7-9 and J is TRBJ2-1, with TRBD1 matching 7 bases. The V and J ends lost 1 base and 2 bases, in that order; junction bases with no gene match: 2. The CDR3 spans 15 residues. CDR1 SEHNR and CDR2 FQNEAQ come from the germline V gene (reference sequence). The CDR3 is CASSLGQGTYNEQFF. The CDR3 DNA sequence: TGTGCCAGCAGCTTAGGACAGGGTACCTACAATGAGCAGTTCTTC. The full variable domain, with the rest looked up from reference TRBV7-9 and TRBJ2-1, is DTGVSQNPRHKITKRGQNVTFRCDPISEHNRLYWYRQTLGQGPEFLTYFQNEAQLEKSRLLSDRFSAERPKGSFSTLEIQRTEQGDSAMYLCASSLGQGTYNEQFFGPGTRLTVL.

This clone was seen a single time. The chain employs TRBV18 and TRBJ1-1; the D gene is possibly TRBD1 (6 bases). Looked up from germline, CDR1 is KGHSH and CDR2 is LQKENI. The length of the CDR3 is 15 residues. V shed 2 bases and J shed 3 bases, with 13 bases lying between them. Here the CDR3 DNA reads TGTGCCAGCTCACCAGTGGAGGGGGGGTACACTGAAGCTTTCTTT. This sequence encodes CASSPVEGGYTEAFF.

This chain joins TRBV7-5 and TRBJ1-5. TRBV7-5 is a pseudogene locus. The CDR3 sequence is 15 residues long. Here the CDR3 reads CARSPSVVSNQPQHF. In nucleotides, the CDR3 is TGTGCCAGAAGCCCGTCGGTTGTTAGCAATCAGCCCCAGCATTTT.

This chain links TRBV7-2 with TRBJ2-2, with 11 bases identical to TRBD2. V trimming: 3 bases; J trimming: 6 bases; junction bases outside the gene matches: 6. The germline CDR1 and CDR2 sequences are SGHTA and FQGNSA. The CDR3 contains 16 residues. This CDR3 reads CASSFSGGALAGELFF. DNA for the CDR3: TGTGCCAGCAGCTTTAGCGGGGGGGCCTTGGCCGGGGAGCTGTTTTTT.

The CDR3 sequence is CASSLAADSPYGYTF. The CDR3 DNA is TGTGCCAGCAGCTTGGCGGCTGACAGCCCCTATGGCTACACCTTC. The rearrangement joins TRBV5-4 to TRBJ1-2; perhaps TRBD1 as D (5 bases). The V gene lost 0 bases and the J gene lost 4 bases, with 13 bases spanning the gap. Per germline, CDR1 SGHNT and CDR2 YYREEE (reference sequence). The CDR3 extends over 15 amino acids.

The chain combines TRBV5-1 with TRBJ1-1, with a tentative D call TRBD1 (5 bases). This CDR3 has 13 residues. Germline CDR1 SGHRS, CDR2 YFSETQ. Trimming removed 3 bases from V and 6 bases from J, with 12 bases in between. The CDR3 DNA reads as TGCGCCAGCAGCTCACAGGCCACCGCTGAAGCTTTCTTT. This sequence encodes CASSSQATAEAFF.

The chain employs TRBV7-8 and TRBJ2-1, with 16 positions matching TRBD2. The CDR3 has 19 residues. Per the germline V gene, CDR1 is SGHVS and CDR2 is FQNEAQ. The junction had 9 bases not matched to a gene; V was cut back by 5 bases and J by 2 bases. CDR3 residues: CASSRGTSGGGLTYNEQFF. The CDR3 DNA reads TGTGCCAGCAGCCGAGGGACTAGCGGGGGGGGTTTGACCTACAATGAGCAGTTCTTC.

The gene calls are TRBV11-2 and TRBJ1-6, with TRBD1 matching 8 bases. The CDR3 runs to 17 residues. Germline V gene sequence: CDR1 SGHAT, CDR2 FQNNGV. The V and J ends lost 5 bases and 3 bases, in that order; junction bases with no gene match: 9. CDR3 sequence reads: CASSPHPTGDYNSPLHF. For the CDR3, the DNA is TGTGCCAGCAGCCCCCACCCGACAGGGGACTATAATTCACCCCTCCACTTT.

The J gene is TRBJ1-2, the V gene TRBV6-2 or TRBV6-3; D is uncertain. CDR1 is MNHEY, CDR2 SVGEGT, per germline. CDR3 length: 14 residues. With 2 bases removed from V and 2 bases from J, the gap between germline ends came to 9 bases. The CDR3 coding sequence is TGTGCCAGCAGTTACGAAGCAGGCAACTATGGCTACACCTTC. Translating it yields CASSYEAGNYGYTF.

V gene TRBV2 combines with J gene TRBJ1-2; no reliable D call. CDR1 SNHLY and CDR2 FYNNEI come from the germline V gene. The CDR3 length is 15 residues. V was clipped by 7 bases and J by 6 bases, with 21 bases between them. The CDR3 is CASTESVRTWNGYTF. The CDR3 DNA sequence: TGTGCCAGCACCGAGAGTGTCAGGACTTGGAATGGCTACACCTTC.

This chain links TRBV11-2 with TRBJ1-5; 7 nucleotides match TRBD1. The CDR3 spans 15 residues. CDR1 and CDR2 (germline): SGHAT, FQNNGV. V lost 4 bases and J lost 3; bases outside the gene matches: 6. This CDR3 is CASSSGQVPNQPQHF. The CDR3 nucleotides are TGTGCCAGCAGCTCCGGACAGGTCCCCAATCAGCCCCAGCATTTT. The full variable domain, with the rest looked up from reference TRBV11-2 and TRBJ1-5, is EAGVAQSPRYKIIEKRQSVAFWCNPISGHATLYWYQQILGQGPKLLIQFQNNGVVDDSQLPKDRFSAERLKGVDSTLKIQPAKLEDSAVYLCASSSGQVPNQPQHFGDGTRLSIL.

The chain recombines TRBV7-2 with TRBJ1-5, with D possibly matching TRBD1 (5 bases). From germline, CDR1 is SGHTA and CDR2 FQGNSA. The CDR3 is made up of 15 amino acids. The germline V and J ends were trimmed by 6 bases and 1 base, with 13 bases remaining between them. The chain's CDR3 is CASSRTGLSNQPQHF. CDR3 bases: TGTGCCAGCAGTCGTACAGGATTGAGCAATCAGCCCCAGCATTTT.

This sequence joins TRBV20-1 and TRBJ2-2; D remains ambiguous. The germline V gene has CDR1 DFQATT and CDR2 SNEGSKA (reference sequence). Trimming removed 3 bases at V and 0 bases at J, with 11 bases between. The CDR3 is 15 amino acids. The CDR3 here is CSASPGAPNTGELFF. CDR3 nucleotide sequence: TGCAGTGCTAGTCCCGGAGCGCCGAACACCGGGGAGCTGTTTTTT.

This chain links TRBV15 with TRBJ2-2; perhaps TRBD2 as D (7 bases). V was cut by 0 bases and J by 2 bases, with 10 bases left in between. Germline-derived CDR1 and CDR2 are LNHNV and YYDKDF (reference sequence). The length of the CDR3 is 16 residues. The CDR3 coding sequence is TGTGCCACCAGCAGAGATAGGGGGGGCAACACCGGGGAGCTGTTTTTT. As protein: CATSRDRGGNTGELFF. Drawing the rest from reference TRBV15 and TRBJ2-2, the complete variable domain is DAMVIQNPRYQVTQFGKPVTLSCSQTLNHNVMYWYQQKSSQAPKLLFHYYDKDFNNEADTPDNFQSRRPNTSFCFLDIRSPGLGDTAMYLCATSRDRGGNTGELFFGEGSRLTVL.

The genes are TRBV5-6 and TRBJ2-7, with D perhaps matching TRBD1 (6 bases). The V gene lost 0 bases and the J gene lost 5 bases, with 15 bases spanning the gap. Germline CDR1 reads SGHDT; CDR2 reads YYEEEE. The CDR3 is 15 amino acids. CDR3 DNA sequence: TGTGCCAGCAGCTTGGGACTAATTACAGGGAACGAGCAGTACTTC. The encoded protein is CASSLGLITGNEQYF.

The chain couples TRBV3-1 (or the pseudogene TRBV3-2) to TRBJ1-3, with 10 nucleotides matching TRBD1. Germline V CDR1 and CDR2: LGHDT, YNNKEL (reference sequence). This CDR3 contains 17 residues. Losses at the gene ends were 3 bases for V and 2 bases for J; bases not matched to a gene: 7. CDR3 bases: TGTGCCAGCAGCCATAGCGCCGGGACAGGGGCTGGAAACACCATATATTTT. It translates to CASSHSAGTGAGNTIYF.

The chain is built from TRBV19 and TRBJ1-2; 7 bases align to TRBD1. Germline CDR1 reads LNHDA; CDR2 reads SQIVND (reference sequence). The CDR3 has 14 residues. Trimming cost V 2 bases and J 4 bases; bases outside gene matches: 4. DNA for the CDR3: TGTGCCAGTAGTATATGGGACAGCCCCTATGGCTACACCTTC. This sequence encodes CASSIWDSPYGYTF.

This clone has more than one count but fewer than ten. V and J are TRBV4-2 and TRBJ1-5, with D unresolved. The CDR3 spans 16 residues. V was shortened by 0 bases and J by 0 bases, with 9 bases between the two germline ends. Germline assignment: CDR1 LGHNA and CDR2 YNFKEQ. CDR3: CASSQEGGPSNQPQHF. CDR3 DNA: TGTGCCAGCAGCCAAGAGGGAGGACCTAGCAATCAGCCCCAGCATTTT.

The genes are TRBV27 and TRBJ2-2, with D uncertain. CDR1 MNHEY and CDR2 SMNVEV come from the germline V gene (reference sequence). CDR3 size: 13 residues. The V and J ends lost 0 bases and 4 bases respectively, with 3 bases between them. The CDR3 here is CASSLSFTGELFF. The CDR3, as DNA: TGTGCCAGCAGTTTATCCTTCACCGGGGAGCTGTTTTTT.